These 6 T cell receptor beta chains came from one sample sequenced in a study of blood T cell repertoires in COVID-19. The data were produced by immunoSEQ multiplex PCR, yet TCRdb's version contains in-frame clones alone and is incomplete. The data show about 240,000 clones, with roughly 80% seen just once and approximately 4.5% held by the top ten. The material sequenced was peripheral blood. The receptors derive from a woman in her 70s with acute or convalescent COVID-19.

V gene TRBV5-1 combines with J gene TRBJ1-4, with D possibly being TRBD1 (5 bases). CDR1 is SGHRS and CDR2 is YFSETQ in the germline V gene. Trimming took 6 bases from V and 8 from J, leaving 14 bases between them. The CDR3 spans 13 residues. The CDR3: CASKEPSGEKLFF. The CDR3 bases are TGCGCCAGCAAGGAACCCTCAGGGGAAAAACTGTTTTTT. The full variable domain, rest sourced from reference TRBV5-1 and TRBJ1-4, is KAGVTQTPRYLIKTRGQQVTLSCSPISGHRSVSWYQQTPGQGLQFLFEYFSETQRNKGNFPGRFSGRQFSNSRSEMNVSTLELGDSALYLCASKEPSGEKLFFGSGTQLSVL.

The J gene is TRBJ1-1, the V gene TRBV14, with D unresolved. The CDR3 loop spans 13 amino acids. Germline CDR1 is SGHDN and CDR2 is FVKESK. The germline V and J ends were trimmed by 4 bases and 2 bases, with 8 bases remaining between them. CDR3 in amino acids: CASSRFGNTEAFF. The CDR3 DNA is TGTGCCAGCAGCCGCTTCGGTAACACTGAAGCTTTCTTT.

A remark on this clone: Other DNA sequences from this sample encode an identical CDR3 as well. The genes are TRBV18 and TRBJ2-1, with 7 positions matching TRBD2. CDR3 length equals 15 residues. Germline V gene data show CDR1 as KGHSH and CDR2 as LQKENI. The J segment lost 5 bases and the V segment lost 2 bases, leaving 6 bases of the junction unmatched. The DNA for the CDR3 is TGTGCCAGCTCACCAAGGCTAGCGGACAACAATGAGCAGTTCTTC. Its translation: CASSPRLADNNEQFF.

The V gene is TRBV27, the J gene TRBJ1-1; 7 nucleotides match TRBD1. V trimming: 4 bases; J trimming: 6 bases; junction bases outside the gene matches: 5. The CDR3 sequence is 13 residues long. Germline lookup yields CDR1 MNHEY and CDR2 SMNVEV (reference sequence). CDR3 protein: CASSYRQGPEAFF. The DNA for the CDR3 is TGTGCCAGCAGTTACCGACAGGGACCTGAAGCTTTCTTT.

The V call is TRBV7-8, the J call TRBJ1-1, with 8 bases fitting TRBD1. The CDR3 extends over 16 amino acids. Germline CDR1 SGHVS, CDR2 FQNEAQ. After removal of 5 bases from V and 4 bases from J, the junction contained 12 bases not matched to a gene. The CDR3 region has the DNA TGTGCCAGCAGCGCCCAAAGAACTACAGGGGGCACTGAAGCTTTCTTT. Its translation: CASSAQRTTGGTEAFF.

This clone was recorded a few times. The chain couples TRBV6-6 to TRBJ1-1; TRBD1 might be the D (5 bases). The germline V gene has CDR1 MNHNY and CDR2 SVGAGI (reference sequence). The V and J ends lost 7 bases and 0 bases respectively, with 15 bases between them. The CDR3 length is 15 residues. The CDR3: CASNPWGDMNTEAFF. The CDR3 region has the DNA TGTGCCAGCAATCCGTGGGGCGACATGAACACTGAAGCTTTCTTT.